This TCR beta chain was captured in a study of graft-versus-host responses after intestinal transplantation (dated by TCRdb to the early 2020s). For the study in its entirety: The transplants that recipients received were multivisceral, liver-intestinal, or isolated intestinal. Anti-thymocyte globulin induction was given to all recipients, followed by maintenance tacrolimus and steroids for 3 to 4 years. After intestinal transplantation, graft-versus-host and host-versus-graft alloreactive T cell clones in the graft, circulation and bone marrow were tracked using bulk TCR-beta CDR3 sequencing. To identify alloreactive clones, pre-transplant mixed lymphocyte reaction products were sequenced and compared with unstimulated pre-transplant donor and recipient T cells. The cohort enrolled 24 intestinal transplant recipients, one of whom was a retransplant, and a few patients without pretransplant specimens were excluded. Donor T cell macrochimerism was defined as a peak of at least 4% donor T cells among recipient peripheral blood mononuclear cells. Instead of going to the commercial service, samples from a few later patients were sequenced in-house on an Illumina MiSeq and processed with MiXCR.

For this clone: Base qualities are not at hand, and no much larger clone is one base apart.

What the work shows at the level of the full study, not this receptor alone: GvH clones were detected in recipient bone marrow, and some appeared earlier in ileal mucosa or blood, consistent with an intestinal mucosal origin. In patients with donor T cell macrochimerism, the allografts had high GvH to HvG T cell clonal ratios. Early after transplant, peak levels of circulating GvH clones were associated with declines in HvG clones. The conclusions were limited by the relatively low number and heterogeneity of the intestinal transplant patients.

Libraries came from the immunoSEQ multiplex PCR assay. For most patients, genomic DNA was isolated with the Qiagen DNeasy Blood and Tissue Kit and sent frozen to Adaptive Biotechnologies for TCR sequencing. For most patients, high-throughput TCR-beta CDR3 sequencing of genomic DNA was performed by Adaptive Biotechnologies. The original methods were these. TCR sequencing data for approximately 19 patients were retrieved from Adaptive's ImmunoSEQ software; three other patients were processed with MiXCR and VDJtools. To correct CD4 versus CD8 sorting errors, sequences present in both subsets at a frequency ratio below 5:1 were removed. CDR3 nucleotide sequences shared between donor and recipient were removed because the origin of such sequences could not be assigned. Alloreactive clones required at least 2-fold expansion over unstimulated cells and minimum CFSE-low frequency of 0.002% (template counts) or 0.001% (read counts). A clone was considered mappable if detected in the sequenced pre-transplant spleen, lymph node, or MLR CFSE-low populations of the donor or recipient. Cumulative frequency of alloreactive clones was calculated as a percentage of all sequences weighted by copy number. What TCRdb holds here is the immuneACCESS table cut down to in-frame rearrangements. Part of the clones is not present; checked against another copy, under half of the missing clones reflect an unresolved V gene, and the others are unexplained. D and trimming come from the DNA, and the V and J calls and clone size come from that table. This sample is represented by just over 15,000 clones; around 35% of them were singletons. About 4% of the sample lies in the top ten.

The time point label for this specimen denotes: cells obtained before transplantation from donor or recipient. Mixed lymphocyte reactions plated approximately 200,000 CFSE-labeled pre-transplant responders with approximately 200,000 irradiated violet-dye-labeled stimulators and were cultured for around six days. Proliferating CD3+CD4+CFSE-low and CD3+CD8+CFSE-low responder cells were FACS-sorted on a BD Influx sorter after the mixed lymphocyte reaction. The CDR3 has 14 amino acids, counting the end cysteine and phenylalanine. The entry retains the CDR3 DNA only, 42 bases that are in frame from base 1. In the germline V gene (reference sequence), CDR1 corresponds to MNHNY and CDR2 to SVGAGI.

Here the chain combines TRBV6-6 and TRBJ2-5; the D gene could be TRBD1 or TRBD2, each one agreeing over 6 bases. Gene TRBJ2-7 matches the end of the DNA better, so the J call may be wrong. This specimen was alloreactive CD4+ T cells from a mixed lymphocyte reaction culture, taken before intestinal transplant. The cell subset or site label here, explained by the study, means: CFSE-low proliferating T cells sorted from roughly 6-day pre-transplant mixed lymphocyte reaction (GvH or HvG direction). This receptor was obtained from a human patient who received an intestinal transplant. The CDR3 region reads CASSYTYREDEQYF. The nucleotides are TGTGCCAGCAGTTACACGTACAGGGAGGACGAGCAGTACTTC.